Below are 2 T cell receptor beta chains sequenced from a single sample in a study of blood T cell repertoires in COVID-19. TCRdb's copy holds only in-frame clones and misses some; the assay was immunoSEQ multiplex PCR. Here the sample spans some 200,000 clones, 85% to 90% being singletons. The sample taken for sequencing was peripheral blood. The receptors stem from a woman aged 50 to 60 with acute or convalescent COVID-19.

The chain has TRBV7-3 and TRBJ1-1; TRBD1 aligns across 7 bases. The CDR3 has 13 amino acids. V lost 5 bases to trimming and J lost 5 bases; unmatched junction nucleotides: 5. Germline values: CDR1 SGHTA, CDR2 FQGTGA. The CDR3 coding sequence is TGTGCCAGCAGCCCCCCAGGGGGGACTGAAGCTTTCTTT. Translating gives CASSPPGGTEAFF.

The V and J genes are TRBV30 and TRBJ1-3; D gene ambiguous. V lost 7 bases to trimming and J lost 1 base, with 2 bases between them. Germline values: CDR1 GTSNPN, CDR2 SVGIG (reference sequence). The length of the CDR3 is 10 residues. CDR3 protein: CALSGNTIYF. For the CDR3, the DNA is TGTGCCTTATCTGGAAACACCATATATTTT.